This is a list of T cell receptor beta chains from one sample in a study of T-cell memory formation after mild COVID-19. TCRdb recomputed calls from the 5' RACE reads with MiXCR, one row per CDR3 protein. This sample has fewer than 400,000 distinct CDR3 sequences, with around 13% found just once. Sequences were obtained from PBMCs or a T cell subset sorted from them (not recorded which). The receptors derive from a man aged 18 to 29 who had mild COVID-19 (a few samples of this study predate the infection). Cell type and time point are not known. The CDR3 runs from the conserved cysteine through the conserved F or W. D genes are given only for firm matches. A clone size is listed for some rows: how often the clone was seen (once, few, many), or a class if it is expanded.

TRBJ2-7 | NA | many | TRBV7-9 | 12 | CASSRDGKEQYF | TGTGCCAGCAGCCGGGACGGCAAAGAGCAGTACTTC
TRBJ2-3 | TRBD1 | NA | TRBV12-5 | 17 | CASGLPGQGLRPDTQYF | TGTGCTAGTGGACTTCCGGGACAGGGACTTCGTCCAGATACGCAGTATTTT
TRBJ2-7 | TRBD1 | few | TRBV12-3/TRBV12-4 | 14 | CASRSGAGGGEQYF | TGTGCCAGCAGGTCAGGGGCAGGGGGCGGCGAGCAGTACTTC
TRBJ2-1 | TRBD2 | NA | TRBV3-1 | 17 | CASSQWTSGGLGNEQFF | TGTGCCAGCAGCCAATGGACTAGCGGGGGCCTCGGGAATGAGCAGTTCTTC
TRBJ2-2 | NA | few | TRBV6-5 | 14 | CASSYRQATGELFF | TGTGCCAGCAGTTACCGACAGGCCACCGGGGAGCTGTTTTTT
TRBJ1-1 | TRBD1 | NA | TRBV9 | 14 | CASSIRDSNTEAFF | TGTGCCAGCAGCATCCGGGACAGTAACACTGAAGCTTTCTTT
TRBJ1-6 | NA | NA | TRBV7-3 | 14 | CASSLWGRGSPLHF | TGTGCCAGCAGCTTATGGGGGCGGGGTTCACCCCTCCACTTT
TRBJ2-4 | NA | few | TRBV20-1 | 13 | CSASGLAKNIQYF | TGCAGTGCTAGCGGTCTAGCCAAAAACATTCAGTACTTC
TRBJ2-5 | NA | few | TRBV11-2 | 15 | CASSLGGELQETQYF | TGTGCCAGCAGCTTAGGAGGAGAACTCCAAGAGACCCAGTACTTC
TRBJ1-5 | NA | NA | TRBV7-8 | 14 | CASSVGSGNQPQHF | TGTGCCAGCAGCGTAGGAAGTGGCAATCAGCCCCAGCATTTT
TRBJ2-3 | NA | many | TRBV6-4 | 16 | CASSDKTGSGTDTQYF | TGTGCCAGCAGTGACAAAACAGGGAGCGGCACAGATACGCAGTATTTT
TRBJ2-7 | NA | few | TRBV9 | 13 | CASSPRGSGEQYF | TGTGCCAGCAGCCCCCGGGGCTCGGGGGAGCAGTACTTC
TRBJ2-1 | TRBD1 | many | TRBV4-3 | 17 | CASSPYGQGGTYNEQFF | TGCGCCAGCAGCCCTTACGGACAGGGAGGAACCTACAATGAGCAGTTCTTC
TRBJ2-3 | TRBD2 | NA | TRBV9 | 13 | CASSVSSGGRLYF | TGTGCCAGCAGCGTTTCTAGCGGGGGGCGTCTGTATTTT
TRBJ2-5 | TRBD2 | few | TRBV4-3 | 15 | CASSQDGTKQETQYF | TGCGCCAGCAGCCAAGACGGGACTAAGCAAGAGACCCAGTACTTC
TRBJ1-1 | NA | few | TRBV18 | 17 | CASSPWAPGHLNTEAFF | TGTGCCAGCTCACCATGGGCACCAGGACACTTGAACACTGAAGCTTTCTTT
TRBJ1-3 | TRBD1 | few | TRBV6-5 | 14 | CASSVQGAGNTIYF | TGTGCCAGCAGTGTACAGGGGGCTGGAAACACCATATATTTT
TRBJ2-1 | NA | few | TRBV6-5 | 12 | CASSYAWGRQFF | TGTGCCAGCAGTTACGCCTGGGGCCGGCAGTTCTTC
TRBJ1-2 | NA | NA | TRBV20-1 | 14 | CSASGIWESYGYTF | TGCAGTGCTAGCGGGATCTGGGAGTCATATGGCTACACCTTC
TRBJ2-3 | TRBD2 | few | TRBV6-5 | 13 | CASRGGRLDTQYF | TGTGCCAGCCGGGGGGGCCGATTAGATACGCAGTATTTT
TRBJ2-2 | NA | many | TRBV3-1 | 12 | CASSRTAGELFF | TGTGCCAGCAGCCGGACAGCCGGGGAGCTGTTTTTT
TRBJ1-2 | NA | few | TRBV7-9 | 14 | CASSLGWQNYGYTF | TGTGCCAGCAGCTTAGGTTGGCAAAACTATGGCTACACCTTC
TRBJ1-1 | NA | few | TRBV20-1 | 13 | CSARRVSDTEAFF | TGCAGTGCCAGGAGGGTATCGGACACTGAAGCTTTCTTT
TRBJ2-1 | TRBD2 | few | TRBV4-1 | 14 | CASSQPGGLHEQFF | TGCGCCAGCAGCCAACCGGGGGGGCTGCATGAGCAGTTCTTC
TRBJ2-3 | NA | few | TRBV5-1 | 15 | CASSLYGDSTDTQYF | TGCGCCAGCAGCTTGTACGGGGACTCCACAGATACGCAGTATTTT
TRBJ2-5 | NA | NA | TRBV7-9 | 15 | CASESGAIQQETQYF | TGTGCCTCCGAGTCGGGGGCCATACAACAAGAGACCCAGTACTTC
TRBJ2-7 | NA | many | TRBV30 | 12 | CASGLPGYEQYF | TGTGCCTCGGGACTCCCGGGCTACGAGCAGTACTTC
TRBJ2-5 | NA | NA | TRBV19 | 14 | CASSLRQMQETQYF | TGTGCCAGTAGTCTCCGACAGATGCAAGAGACCCAGTACTTC
TRBJ2-4 | TRBD2 | few | TRBV7-9 | 14 | CASSPGTSLAIQYF | TGTGCCAGCAGCCCCGGGACTAGCTTGGCCATTCAGTACTTC
TRBJ2-5 | TRBD1 | many | TRBV5-1 | 14 | CASSSTGLQETQYF | TGCGCCAGCAGCTCGACAGGGCTCCAAGAGACCCAGTACTTC
TRBJ1-3 | NA | NA | TRBV20-1 | 15 | CSAQRGLYSGNTIYF | TGCAGTGCTCAAAGGGGCCTTTACTCTGGAAACACCATATATTTT
TRBJ2-5 | NA | few | TRBV28 | 15 | CASTWGPGGEETQYF | TGTGCCAGCACCTGGGGCCCCGGGGGTGAAGAGACCCAGTACTTC
TRBJ2-7 | TRBD1 | many | TRBV20-1 | 14 | CSARAGTGWEQQYF | TGCAGTGCTAGGGCCGGGACAGGGTGGGAACAACAGTACTTC
TRBJ2-3 | TRBD2 | many | TRBV12-3/TRBV12-4 | 14 | CASSLGLASDTQYF | TGTGCCAGCAGCCTGGGACTAGCATCAGATACGCAGTATTTT
TRBJ2-1 | TRBD2 | few | TRBV7-2 | 16 | CASSPTPTSGGGEQFF | TGTGCCAGCAGCCCCACCCCCACTAGCGGGGGCGGAGAGCAGTTCTTC
TRBJ2-7 | NA | NA | TRBV20-1 | 11 | CSAEQGYEQYF | TGCAGTGCCGAACAGGGATACGAGCAGTACTTC
TRBJ1-5 | NA | few | TRBV20-1 | 15 | CSASVGGGPDQPQHF | TGCAGTGCTAGCGTCGGCGGGGGGCCCGATCAGCCCCAGCATTTT
TRBJ1-1 | TRBD1 | NA | TRBV29-1 | 12 | CSVEGQGVEAFF | TGCAGCGTTGAGGGACAGGGAGTTGAAGCTTTCTTT
TRBJ1-2 | NA | few | TRBV28 | 14 | CASSLNSLNYGYTF | TGTGCCAGCAGTCTAAACAGCTTAAACTATGGCTACACCTTC
TRBJ2-7 | TRBD1 | few | TRBV3-1 | 14 | CASRRTGKSYEQYF | TGTGCCAGCAGACGGACAGGGAAGTCCTACGAGCAGTACTTC
TRBJ2-3 | NA | NA | TRBV12-3/TRBV12-4 | 14 | CASRAGYRTDTQYF | TGTGCCAGCCGCGCGGGGTACCGCACAGATACGCAGTATTTT
TRBJ1-5 | TRBD1 | few | TRBV4-3 | 15 | CASSNDRGGNQPQHF | TGCGCCAGCAGCAACGACAGGGGCGGCAATCAGCCCCAGCATTTT
TRBJ2-7 | NA | NA | TRBV13 | 14 | CASSASQGIYEQYF | TGTGCCAGCAGCGCCTCCCAGGGGATCTACGAGCAGTACTTC
TRBJ2-1 | NA | many | TRBV12-3/TRBV12-4 | 11 | CASSFSNEQFF | TGTGCCAGCAGTTTTTCCAATGAGCAGTTCTTC
TRBJ1-1 | NA | NA | TRBV29-1 | 12 | CSVEPGLVEAFF | TGCAGCGTTGAACCAGGGTTAGTTGAAGCTTTCTTT
TRBJ1-5 | NA | few | TRBV13 | 13 | CASSRQGYQPQHF | TGTGCCAGCAGCCGTCAGGGATACCAGCCCCAGCATTTT
TRBJ1-2 | TRBD1 | few | TRBV11-3 | 16 | CASSSRTGAGRYGYTF | TGTGCCAGCAGCTCCCGGACAGGGGCCGGGAGGTATGGCTACACCTTC
TRBJ2-1 | TRBD2 | few | TRBV25-1 | 15 | CASSSGSGGLGEQFF | TGTGCCAGCAGTTCAGGTAGCGGGGGGCTGGGTGAGCAGTTCTTC
TRBJ2-3 | NA | many | TRBV5-1 | 15 | CASSLAGRGTDTQYF | TGCGCCAGCAGCTTGGCCGGCAGGGGCACAGATACGCAGTATTTT
TRBJ1-1 | NA | NA | TRBV20-1 | 10 | CSASKTEAFF | TGCAGTGCGAGCAAAACTGAAGCTTTCTTT
TRBJ2-3 | TRBD2 | NA | TRBV3-1 | 15 | CASCPSGGPPDTQYF | TGTGCCAGCTGTCCTAGCGGGGGGCCGCCAGATACGCAGTATTTT
TRBJ2-6 | NA | many | TRBV5-1 | 14 | CASSSRSGANVLTF | TGCGCCAGCAGCTCACGCTCTGGGGCCAACGTCCTGACTTTC
TRBJ2-2 | NA | many | TRBV10-2 | 14 | CASSGALLVGELFF | TGCGCCAGCAGTGGGGCCCTACTCGTCGGGGAGCTGTTTTTT
TRBJ2-1 | NA | NA | TRBV11-1 | 11 | CASRARDEQFF | TGTGCCAGCAGGGCGAGGGATGAGCAGTTCTTC
TRBJ2-3 | NA | NA | TRBV7-9 | 13 | CASSSWDVGTQYF | TGTGCCAGCAGCTCCTGGGACGTCGGTACGCAGTATTTT
TRBJ2-2 | TRBD1 | NA | TRBV28 | 13 | CASKGQVTGELFF | TGTGCCAGCAAAGGACAGGTCACCGGGGAGCTGTTTTTT
TRBJ1-1 | NA | NA | TRBV4-2 | 14 | CASSRDDKGQLAFF | TGTGCCAGCAGCCGAGATGATAAAGGACAGCTGGCTTTCTTT
TRBJ2-7 | NA | few | TRBV12-5 | 13 | CASGLVRDTEQYF | TGTGCTAGTGGTTTGGTACGGGACACCGAGCAGTACTTC
TRBJ2-3 | NA | few | TRBV11-2 | 15 | CASSLGAPSTDTQYF | TGTGCCAGCAGCTTGGGGGCCCCTAGCACAGATACGCAGTATTTT
TRBJ1-4 | NA | few | TRBV7-2 | 15 | CASSLAWQPNEKLFF | TGTGCCAGCAGCTTAGCATGGCAGCCGAATGAAAAACTGTTTTTT